These T cell receptor beta chains were read from a single sample in a study of cytomegalovirus exposure and HLA in healthy donors. Method: immunoSEQ multiplex PCR; TCRdb's copy keeps in-frame clones and lacks some. The table shows tens of thousands of clones, with just over 90% occurring only once. Sequencing used PBMCs. These receptors were taken from a man aged 18 to 30 in good health and CMV-seronegative. Both conserved end residues are part of each CDR3. D genes are given only for firm matches. Clone sizes are given selectively: once, few, many, or a class where the clone is expanded.

>TRBJ2-7|TRBD1|TRBV5-6|many
CASSLTGESYEQYF
TGTGCCAGCAGCTTGACAGGGGAATCCTACGAGCAGTACTTC
>TRBJ2-1|TRBD2|TRBV7-2|NA
CASSLIAGAPGEQFF
TGTGCCAGCAGCTTAATTGCGGGAGCCCCAGGTGAGCAGTTCTTC
>TRBJ2-2|NA|TRBV18|NA
CASSPDGSGNTGELFF
TGTGCCAGCTCACCAGACGGGAGTGGAAACACCGGGGAGCTGTTTTTT
>TRBJ2-3|TRBD2|TRBV7-3|once
CASSTGGGRDRLLGTDTQYF
TGTGCCAGCAGCACCGGGGGGGGGCGGGACCGGTTATTAGGCACAGATACGCAGTATTTT
>TRBJ2-1|TRBD2|TRBV11-2|few
CASSRARLAGNYNEQFF
TGTGCCAGCAGCCGAGCTAGACTAGCGGGGAACTACAATGAGCAGTTCTTC
>TRBJ2-1|NA|TRBV7-2|NA
CASSLRYGSYNEQFF
TGTGCCAGCAGCCTCAGGTATGGCTCCTACAATGAGCAGTTCTTC
>TRBJ1-1|NA|TRBV6-6|NA
CASSYWQGAFF
TGTGCCAGCAGTTACTGGCAGGGCGCTTTCTTT
>TRBJ2-5|TRBD2|TRBV9|once
CASTLYGSGGETQYF
TGTGCCAGCACCCTCTACGGGTCCGGGGGGGAGACCCAGTACTTC
>TRBJ2-7|TRBD1|TRBV18|NA
CASSPGQATYEQYF
TGTGCCAGCTCACCGGGACAGGCTACCTACGAGCAGTACTTC
>TRBJ2-3|NA|TRBV6-5|NA
CASSLTKAADTQYF
TGTGCCAGCAGTTTGACAAAAGCGGCAGATACGCAGTATTTT
>TRBJ2-1|TRBD1|TRBV6-6|NA
CASSYAGQGAINEQFF
TGTGCCAGCAGTTACGCGGGACAGGGGGCGATAAATGAGCAGTTCTTC
>TRBJ1-2|NA|TRBV6-5|NA
CASSYGGVVGYTF
TGTGCCAGCAGTTATGGGGGGGTGGTTGGCTACACCTTC
>TRBJ2-4|NA|TRBV28|NA
CASSLTDRSGSGDQYF
TGTGCCAGCAGTTTAACGGACAGGAGTGGGTCGGGGGATCAGTACTTC
>TRBJ2-1|NA|TRBV4-1|NA
CASSHIPRGGPYNEQFF
TGCGCCAGCAGCCACATTCCCCGGGGAGGACCCTACAATGAGCAGTTCTTC
>TRBJ2-1|NA|TRBV21-1|NA
CASSKAGGNEQFF
TGTGCCAGCAGCAAAGCGGGAGGCAATGAGCAGTTCTTC
>TRBJ2-1|TRBD2|TRBV19|NA
CASSTPSGLNNEQFF
TGTGCCAGTAGTACCCCTAGCGGACTTAACAATGAGCAGTTCTTC
>TRBJ2-2|TRBD2|TRBV9|once
CASSVGGSLSAGELFF
TGTGCCAGCAGCGTAGGCGGGAGTCTTTCTGCCGGGGAGCTGTTTTTT
>TRBJ2-1|TRBD2|TRBV5-6|NA
CASSEPGLAIRDSTVFF
TGTGCCAGCAGCGAACCGGGACTAGCTATTAGAGATTCAACAGTATTCTTC
>TRBJ2-2|TRBD2|TRBV10-3|NA
CAISGGGTGNTGELFF
TGTGCCATCAGTGGGGGGGGAACCGGGAACACCGGGGAGCTGTTTTTT
>TRBJ1-2|NA|TRBV6-5|once
CASGEGETYVYTF
TGTGCCAGCGGGGAGGGCGAGACCTACGTCTACACCTTC
>TRBJ2-5|NA|TRBV5-1|NA
CASSLALETQYF
TGCGCCAGCAGCTTGGCCCTCGAGACCCAGTACTTC
>TRBJ2-7|NA|TRBV10-1|few
CASSQKTLATEQYF
TGCGCCAGCAGTCAGAAAACGTTAGCTACCGAGCAGTACTTC
>TRBJ2-3|TRBD2|TRBV11-3|once
CASSSGTSGLNTQYF
TGTGCCAGCAGCAGCGGGACTAGCGGGCTAAATACGCAGTATTTT
>TRBJ1-1|NA|TRBV19|NA
CASSLRGNTEAFF
TGTGCCAGTAGCCTAAGGGGGAACACTGAAGCTTTCTTT
>TRBJ2-1|TRBD2|TRBV6-1|NA
CASSVTSGSYEQFF
TGTGCCAGCAGTGTTACTAGCGGGAGCTATGAGCAGTTCTTC
>TRBJ2-1|TRBD2|TRBV7-2|NA
CASRPSGTYEQFF
TGTGCCAGCCGGCCTAGCGGGACGTATGAGCAGTTCTTC
>TRBJ2-7|NA|TRBV7-8|once
CASSLERFEQYF
TGTGCCAGCAGCTTAGAGAGGTTCGAGCAGTACTTC
>TRBJ2-1|TRBD2|TRBV5-6|NA
CASSWGTSGPYNEQFF
TGTGCCAGCAGCTGGGGGACTAGCGGTCCCTACAATGAGCAGTTCTTC
>TRBJ1-5|NA|TRBV9|NA
CASSGGGSNQPQHF
TGTGCCAGCAGCGGGGGGGGCAGCAATCAGCCCCAGCATTTT
>TRBJ2-5|TRBD1|TRBV29-1|NA
CSAEKETPTGGVQETQYF
TGCAGCGCAGAAAAAGAGACGCCGACAGGGGGCGTCCAAGAGACCCAGTACTTC
>TRBJ2-3|TRBD2|TRBV19|NA
CASSGGGTSTDTQYF
TGTGCCAGTAGTGGGGGGGGGACTAGCACAGATACGCAGTATTTT
>TRBJ2-7|TRBD2|TRBV18|NA
CASSPGPSGTYEQYF
TGTGCCAGCTCACCAGGGCCTAGCGGAACCTACGAGCAGTACTTC
>TRBJ2-3|TRBD1|TRBV4-3|NA
CASSLRDREVTDTQYF
TGCGCCAGCAGCTTACGGGACAGGGAGGTGACAGATACGCAGTATTTT
>TRBJ2-5|NA|TRBV6-5|NA
CASRTEGGAQETQYF
TGTGCCAGCAGGACGGAGGGAGGAGCCCAAGAGACCCAGTACTTC
>TRBJ2-2|TRBD1|TRBV6-1|NA
CASGTTGANTGELFF
TGTGCCAGTGGAACCACAGGGGCGAACACCGGGGAGCTGTTTTTT
>TRBJ2-7|NA|TRBV5-6|NA
CASSLLGRGVNEQYF
TGTGCCAGCAGCTTGTTGGGCAGGGGGGTAAACGAGCAGTACTTC
>TRBJ1-5|NA|TRBV28|NA
CASSSVYSNQPQHF
TGTGCCAGCAGTTCCGTTTATAGCAATCAGCCCCAGCATTTT
>TRBJ2-2|TRBD2|TRBV6-6|NA
CASSYTSGGTGELFF
TGTGCCAGCAGTTACACTAGCGGGGGAACCGGGGAGCTGTTTTTT
>TRBJ2-3|NA|TRBV27|NA
CASSSGASTDTQYF
TGTGCCAGCAGCTCAGGGGCTAGCACAGATACGCAGTATTTT
>TRBJ2-5|NA|TRBV6-1|NA
CASDFNRRETQYF
TGTGCCAGTGACTTCAACCGGAGGGAGACCCAGTACTTC
>TRBJ2-7|NA|TRBV2|NA
CASSGTGYEQYF
TGTGCCAGCAGTGGCACGGGCTACGAGCAGTACTTC
>TRBJ2-2|NA|TRBV2|NA
CASSEASQNTGELFF
TGTGCCAGCAGTGAAGCTAGCCAGAACACCGGGGAGCTGTTTTTT